These 13 T cell receptor beta chains came from one sample sequenced in a study of blood T cell repertoires in COVID-19. Profiled with immunoSEQ multiplex PCR; TCRdb holds only in-frame clones, not every one. The sample lists 35,000 to 45,000 clones, more than 65% occurring once. Sequencing was performed on peripheral blood. The receptors derive from a man aged 80 or over with acute or convalescent COVID-19.

This clone was found once. This rearrangement joins TRBV5-1 to TRBJ1-1; perhaps TRBD1 as D (5 bases). The CDR3 is 15 residues long. Germline loops: CDR1 SGHRS, CDR2 YFSETQ. The germline V and J ends were trimmed by 0 bases and 0 bases, with 9 bases remaining between them. CDR3 protein: CASSLVAGLNTEAFF. The CDR3 DNA reads TGCGCCAGCAGCTTGGTTGCAGGGTTGAACACTGAAGCTTTCTTT.

The V call is TRBV6-4, the J call TRBJ2-1; 16 bases line up with TRBD2. CDR1 MRHNA and CDR2 SNTAGT come from the germline V gene. The length of the CDR3 is 19 residues. V lost 3 bases, J lost 3 bases, and 8 bases stayed unmatched. CDR3 residues: CASSESFGTSGRGYNEQFF. The CDR3 nucleotides read TGTGCCAGCAGTGAGTCTTTCGGGACTAGCGGGAGGGGCTACAATGAGCAGTTCTTC.

J is TRBJ2-1 and V is TRBV24-1; 8 nucleotides match TRBD1. The CDR3 covers 16 residues. Trimming at V came to 4 bases and at J to 6 bases, leaving 10 bases not matched to a gene. CDR1 and CDR2 (germline): KGHDR, SFDVKD. This CDR3 is CATSDSRQGFLNEQFF. The CDR3 bases are TGTGCCACCAGTGACTCCCGACAGGGGTTCCTCAATGAGCAGTTCTTC.

This clone showed up just once. V gene TRBV28 combines with J gene TRBJ2-1; D is perhaps TRBD2 (6 bases). The ends were cut back, 6 bases at V and 1 base at J, with 16 bases in the middle. Looked up from germline, CDR1 is MDHEN and CDR2 is SYDVKM. CDR3 length: 16 residues. Written as DNA, the CDR3 is TGTGCCAGCAGCCCGTGGGGCGGGAATTCCTACAATGAGCAGTTCTTC. Residues: CASSPWGGNSYNEQFF.

The chain uses TRBV19 and TRBJ1-2; 7 bases align to TRBD1. The ends lost 6 bases at V and 7 bases at J; junction bases unmatched: 11. Germline V CDR1 and CDR2: LNHDA, SQIVND (reference sequence). The CDR3 is 14 amino acids. The CDR3 spells CASRWTGGESGYTF. DNA of the CDR3: TGTGCCAGTAGATGGACAGGTGGTGAGAGTGGCTACACCTTC.

This clone was counted between two and nine times. The chain combines TRBV5-1 with TRBJ2-7; the match to TRBD2 covers 11 bases. V gave up 0 bases and J gave up 0 bases; unmatched junction bases: 8. Germline values: CDR1 SGHRS, CDR2 YFSETQ. There are 18 residues in the CDR3. The CDR3 DNA sequence: TGCGCCAGCAGCTTGGGAGCCGCCGGGACTAGCGGCTCCTACGAGCAGTACTTC. The encoded protein is CASSLGAAGTSGSYEQYF.

The chain recombines TRBV27 with TRBJ2-6; D is unclear. Germline V CDR1 and CDR2: MNHEY, SMNVEV (reference sequence). The CDR3 is 15 residues long. Between the trimmed V and J ends, which lost 5 bases and 1 base, there was a span of 9 bases. CDR3 nucleotide sequence: TGTGCCAGCAGTCCTAGGTGGTCTGGGGCCAACGTCCTGACTTTC. Translation gives CASSPRWSGANVLTF.

In its sample, this clone was seen once. The chain is built from TRBV28 and TRBJ1-3; 8 bases match TRBD1. V lost 7 bases to trimming and J lost 4 bases; unmatched junction nucleotides: 9. Germline-derived CDR1 and CDR2 are MDHEN and SYDVKM. The CDR3 totals 15 residues. CDR3 DNA sequence: TGTGCCAGCATGGGCAGGGGGCGGGTAGGAAACACCATATATTTT. Its translation: CASMGRGRVGNTIYF.

This clone is a singleton in its sample. The chain recombines TRBV12-5 with TRBJ2-1; tentatively, D is TRBD2 (6 bases). This CDR3 comprises 15 residues. Germline-derived CDR1 and CDR2 are LGHNT and FRNRAP. V was shortened by 6 bases and J by 8 bases, with 20 bases between the two germline ends. CDR3 sequence (DNA): TGTGCTAGTGGCCCGAGGGACTTATTGACATATGAGCAGTTCTTC. This encodes CASGPRDLLTYEQFF.

The V call is TRBV4-3, the J call TRBJ2-3; TRBD2 agrees at 9 bases. V lost 1 base to trimming and J lost 0 bases; unmatched junction nucleotides: 8. Germline V gives CDR1 LGHNA, CDR2 YSLEER. The CDR3 spans 18 residues. CDR3 sequence (DNA): TGCGCCAGCAGCCAAGGGGTTAGCGGGAGCCTCAGCACAGATACGCAGTATTTT. Translation: CASSQGVSGSLSTDTQYF.

This clone was found once. The gene calls are TRBV12-3 or TRBV12-4 and TRBJ2-1, with 8 positions matching TRBD2. This CDR3 has 13 amino acids. Losses at the gene ends were 3 bases for V and 7 bases for J; bases not matched to a gene: 2. Here the CDR3 reads CASSLGGRNEQFF. In DNA, the CDR3 is TGTGCCAGCAGTTTGGGCGGGAGGAATGAGCAGTTCTTC.

This clone appeared a few times. The gene calls are TRBV6-5 and TRBJ1-6; D perhaps matches TRBD1 (6 bases). The germline CDR1 and CDR2 sequences are MNHEY and SVGAGI. The CDR3 spans 15 residues. The V end was cut by 4 bases, the J end by 7 bases, with 14 bases between. For the CDR3, the DNA is TGTGCCAGCAGTTCGACAACCACAGGGAATTCACCCCTCCACTTT. This sequence encodes CASSSTTTGNSPLHF.

This rearrangement joins TRBV6-2 or TRBV6-3 to TRBJ1-5; 8 bases map to TRBD1. This CDR3 has 17 residues. V shed 4 bases, J shed 7 bases, and the junction held 15 bases outside the gene matches. Germline-derived CDR1 and CDR2 are MNHEY and SVGEGT. The CDR3: CASSWGIGRGREQPQHF. CDR3 coding DNA: TGTGCCAGCAGTTGGGGAATCGGCAGGGGGCGGGAACAGCCCCAGCATTTT.